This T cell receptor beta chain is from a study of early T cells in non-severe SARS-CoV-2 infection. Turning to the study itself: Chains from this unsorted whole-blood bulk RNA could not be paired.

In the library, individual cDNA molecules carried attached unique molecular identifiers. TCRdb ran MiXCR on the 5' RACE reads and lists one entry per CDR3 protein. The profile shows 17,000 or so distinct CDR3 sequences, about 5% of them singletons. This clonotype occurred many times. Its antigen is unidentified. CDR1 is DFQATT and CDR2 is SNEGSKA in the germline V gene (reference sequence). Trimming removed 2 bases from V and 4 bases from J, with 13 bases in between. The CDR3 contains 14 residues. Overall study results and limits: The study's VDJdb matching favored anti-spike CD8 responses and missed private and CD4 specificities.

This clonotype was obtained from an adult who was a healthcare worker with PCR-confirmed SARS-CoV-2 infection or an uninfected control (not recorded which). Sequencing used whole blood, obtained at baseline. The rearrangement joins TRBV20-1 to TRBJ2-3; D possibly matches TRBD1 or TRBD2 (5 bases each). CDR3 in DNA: TGCAGTGCTAGACTGGGGACCATCTCAGATACGCAGTATTTT. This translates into CSARLGTISDTQYF.